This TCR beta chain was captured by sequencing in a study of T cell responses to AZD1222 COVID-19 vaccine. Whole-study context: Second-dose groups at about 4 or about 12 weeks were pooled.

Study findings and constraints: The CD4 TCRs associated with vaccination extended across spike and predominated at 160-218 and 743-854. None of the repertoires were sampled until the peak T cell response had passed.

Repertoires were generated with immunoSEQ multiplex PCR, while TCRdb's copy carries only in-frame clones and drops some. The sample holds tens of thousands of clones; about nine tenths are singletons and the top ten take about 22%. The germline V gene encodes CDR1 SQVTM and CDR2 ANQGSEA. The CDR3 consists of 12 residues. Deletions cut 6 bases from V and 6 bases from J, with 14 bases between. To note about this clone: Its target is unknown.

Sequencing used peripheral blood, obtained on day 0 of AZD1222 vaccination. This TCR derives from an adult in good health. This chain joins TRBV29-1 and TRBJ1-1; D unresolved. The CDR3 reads CSVKIAIAEAFF. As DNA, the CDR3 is TGCAGCGTGAAGATAGCGATTGCTGAAGCTTTCTTT.